What follows is one T cell receptor beta chain and its context. Trimming stripped 6 bases from V and 7 bases from J, with 18 bases between. Germline V gene data show CDR1 as MNHEY and CDR2 as SVGAGI. The CDR3 totals 14 residues. The sample comes from a study of blood T cell repertoires in COVID-19. The wider study: Some COVID-19 samples were acute and others convalescent; all came from the United States, Italy and Spain. In each case, the material was cDNA or gDNA derived from T cells, B-cell-depleted T cells, or PBMCs.

In the source study's methods: Amplification with reference gene primers provided the estimates of nucleated cell counts. Method: immunoSEQ multiplex PCR; TCRdb's copy keeps in-frame clones and lacks some. That table gives V, J and clone size, and the DNA gave D and trimming. The table lists over 80,000 clones, about 89% of them singletons. The origin of this receptor is a man aged 50 to 59 with acute or convalescent COVID-19. The source material was peripheral blood. The chain joins TRBV6-5 to TRBJ1-2; a possible D gene is TRBD1 (6 bases). CDR3 in amino acids: CASRPGQLNGGYTF. The CDR3 region has the DNA TGTGCCAGCAGGCCAGGACAGCTAAACGGTGGCTACACCTTC.